A single sample gave rise to the 7 T cell receptor beta chains below, sequenced in a study of cytomegalovirus exposure and HLA in healthy donors. The primer mix had 60 Vbeta and 13 Jbeta primers. Sequencing was performed with immunoSEQ multiplex PCR; in TCRdb, only in-frame clones are kept and a portion is missing. The data hold 150,000 to 200,000 clones, with approximately 86% observed a single time. Material for sequencing was PBMCs. All receptors come from a woman aged 18-29 years in good health and CMV-seronegative.

The genes are TRBV27 and TRBJ1-5, with D possibly TRBD1 on 5 matching bases. This CDR3 comprises 17 residues. Trimming cost V 5 bases and J 9 bases, with 26 bases left between them. CDR1 is MNHEY and CDR2 is SMNVEV in the germline V gene (reference sequence). CDR3 sequence reads: CASSLRTPPSNRRPQHF. The DNA for the CDR3 is TGTGCCAGCAGTCTTCGGACACCTCCCTCCAACCGTCGGCCCCAGCATTTT.

This chain uses TRBV9 with TRBJ2-3; 13 positions match TRBD2. This CDR3 has 17 amino acids. J was trimmed by 4 bases and V by 2 bases; bases with no gene match: 7. Germline assignment: CDR1 SGDLS and CDR2 YYNGEE. The CDR3 DNA sequence: TGTGCCAGCAGCGTCCACTCCGGGACTAGCGGGGCAGATACGCAGTATTTT. This gives the protein CASSVHSGTSGADTQYF.

The rearrangement joins TRBV28 to TRBJ1-1; TRBD1 might be the D (5 bases). This CDR3 spans 14 amino acids. Trimming removed 8 bases at V and 3 bases at J, with 16 bases between. Germline CDR1 MDHEN, CDR2 SYDVKM. The CDR3 sequence is CASLPSRGYTEAFF. As DNA, the CDR3 is TGTGCCAGCCTACCCTCTAGGGGATACACTGAAGCTTTCTTT.

This chain joins TRBV2 and TRBJ2-3; 7 bases line up with TRBD2. The CDR3 is made up of 14 amino acids. Trimming at V came to 6 bases and at J to 6 bases, leaving 9 bases not matched to a gene. The germline gives CDR1 SNHLY, CDR2 FYNNEI. In DNA form, the CDR3 reads TGTGCCAGCAGGGGAGGGCCCAAAGGGGATACGCAGTATTTT. Amino acid sequence: CASRGGPKGDTQYF.

This clone was seen a single time. The chain has TRBV6-1 and TRBJ2-7, with 8 bases that match TRBD1. J was trimmed by 0 bases and V by 3 bases; bases with no gene match: 16. The germline V gene has CDR1 MNHNS and CDR2 SASEGT. CDR3 size: 19 residues. The CDR3 sequence: CASSETGAVWIFRSYEQYF. The CDR3 DNA reads TGTGCCAGCAGTGAGACAGGGGCTGTTTGGATTTTTCGCTCCTACGAGCAGTACTTC.

This clone was recorded a few times. The chain links TRBV30 to TRBJ2-7; TRBD2 matches at 10 bases. V shed 5 bases and J 5 bases; nucleotides not matched to a gene: 6. Germline V CDR1 and CDR2: GTSNPN, SVGIG (reference sequence). The CDR3 has 13 amino acids. The CDR3 protein is CAWASGRSDEQYF. CDR3 DNA sequence: TGTGCCTGGGCTAGCGGGAGAAGCGACGAGCAGTACTTC.

The chain joins TRBV29-1 to TRBJ1-4, with 8 bases fitting TRBD1. The junction had 7 bases not matched to a gene; V was cut back by 6 bases and J by 7 bases. Germline assignment: CDR1 SQVTM and CDR2 ANQGSEA. This CDR3 spans 13 amino acids. The CDR3 region is CSVQQGVGEKLFF. The CDR3 DNA follows: TGCAGCGTACAACAGGGGGTCGGTGAAAAACTGTTTTTT.